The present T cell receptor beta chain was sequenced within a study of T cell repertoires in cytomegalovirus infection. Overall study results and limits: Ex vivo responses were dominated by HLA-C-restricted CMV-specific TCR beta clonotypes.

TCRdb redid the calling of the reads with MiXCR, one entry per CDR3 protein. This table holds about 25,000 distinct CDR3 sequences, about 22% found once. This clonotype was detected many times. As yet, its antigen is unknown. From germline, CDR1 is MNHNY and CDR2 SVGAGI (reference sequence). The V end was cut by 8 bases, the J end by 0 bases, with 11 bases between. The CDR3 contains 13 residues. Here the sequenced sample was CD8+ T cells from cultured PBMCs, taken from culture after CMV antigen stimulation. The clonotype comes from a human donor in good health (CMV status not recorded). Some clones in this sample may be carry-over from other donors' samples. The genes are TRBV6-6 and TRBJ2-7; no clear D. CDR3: CASVGGNSYEQYF. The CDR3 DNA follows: TGTGCCAGCGTGGGCGGCAACTCCTACGAGCAGTACTTC.